These T cell receptor beta chains were read from a single sample in a study of graft-versus-host responses after intestinal transplantation. Clones were sequenced by immunoSEQ multiplex PCR, and TCRdb holds only the in-frame ones, with some missing. The top ten hold over 1.2% of the sample, which has roughly 23,000 clones, 35% to 50% seen once. The sample was alloreactive CD8+ T cells from a mixed lymphocyte reaction culture, taken before transplantation. Receptors originate from a human patient who was an organ donor for intestinal transplantation. The CDR3 runs from the conserved cysteine through the conserved F or W. The D gene is left open where the match is weak. Where a row states a size, it is once, few, many or the class of an expanded clone; other rows omit it.

J gene: TRBJ2-7; D gene: NA; V gene: TRBV2; clone size: NA; CDR3 protein: CASTWTDFPFSYEQYF; CDR3 DNA: TGTGCCAGCACCTGGACAGACTTCCCATTCTCCTACGAGCAGTACTTC
J gene: TRBJ1-2; D gene: NA; V gene: TRBV11-2; clone size: few; CDR3 protein: CASSLGPPYGYTF; CDR3 DNA: TGTGCCAGCAGCCTCGGACCCCCCTATGGCTACACCTTC
J gene: TRBJ1-2; D gene: TRBD1; V gene: TRBV4-1; clone size: few; CDR3 protein: CASSQVGTGEVSTF; CDR3 DNA: TGCGCCAGCAGCCAAGTTGGAACAGGGGAAGTCTCCACCTTC
J gene: TRBJ2-7; D gene: NA; V gene: TRBV7-2; clone size: few; CDR3 protein: CASSLVGQYEQYF; CDR3 DNA: TGTGCCAGCAGCTTAGTGGGGCAATACGAGCAGTACTTC
J gene: TRBJ2-1; D gene: NA; V gene: TRBV5-6; clone size: NA; CDR3 protein: CASSRLTVAYYNEQFF; CDR3 DNA: TGTGCCAGCAGCCGACTAACAGTTGCTTACTACAATGAGCAGTTCTTC
J gene: TRBJ2-7; D gene: NA; V gene: TRBV29-1; clone size: NA; CDR3 protein: CSVETGDSYEQYF; CDR3 DNA: TGCAGCGTTGAAACGGGTGATTCCTACGAGCAGTACTTC
J gene: TRBJ1-2; D gene: NA; V gene: TRBV6-5; clone size: few; CDR3 protein: CASGPGTNYGYTF; CDR3 DNA: TGTGCCAGCGGCCCCGGGACGAACTATGGCTACACCTTC
J gene: TRBJ2-7; D gene: NA; V gene: TRBV5-6; clone size: few; CDR3 protein: CASSLGSNEQYF; CDR3 DNA: TGTGCCAGCAGCTTAGGATCGAACGAGCAGTACTTC
J gene: TRBJ1-4; D gene: NA; V gene: TRBV7-6; clone size: NA; CDR3 protein: CASRQPNEKLFF; CDR3 DNA: TGTGCCAGCCGGCAGCCTAATGAAAAACTGTTTTTT
J gene: TRBJ2-7; D gene: NA; V gene: TRBV5-6; clone size: NA; CDR3 protein: CAGSLTGAPPYEQYF; CDR3 DNA: TGTGCCGGCAGCTTGACAGGAGCACCCCCCTACGAGCAGTACTTC
J gene: TRBJ1-2; D gene: NA; V gene: TRBV5-4; clone size: NA; CDR3 protein: CASSEGGRNYGYTF; CDR3 DNA: TGTGCCAGCAGCGAAGGAGGCAGGAACTATGGCTACACCTTC
J gene: TRBJ2-2; D gene: TRBD2; V gene: TRBV4-1; clone size: NA; CDR3 protein: CASSQYSGGTGELFF; CDR3 DNA: TGCGCCAGCAGCCAGTATAGCGGGGGCACCGGGGAGCTGTTTTTT
J gene: TRBJ2-7; D gene: NA; V gene: TRBV6-5; clone size: NA; CDR3 protein: CASSLDYEQYF; CDR3 DNA: TGTGCCAGCAGTTTAGACTACGAGCAGTACTTC
J gene: TRBJ2-2; D gene: NA; V gene: TRBV18; clone size: NA; CDR3 protein: CASSPPGTVNTGELFF; CDR3 DNA: TGTGCCAGCTCACCCCCCGGGACGGTGAACACCGGGGAGCTGTTTTTT
J gene: TRBJ1-4; D gene: TRBD1; V gene: TRBV4-2; clone size: few; CDR3 protein: CASSQGQGTLTNEKLFF; CDR3 DNA: TGTGCCAGCAGCCAAGGACAGGGAACATTAACTAATGAAAAACTGTTTTTT
J gene: TRBJ2-1; D gene: TRBD2; V gene: TRBV5-1; clone size: few; CDR3 protein: CASSLVSGRLNEQFF; CDR3 DNA: TGCGCCAGCAGCCTGGTGAGCGGGAGGCTTAATGAGCAGTTCTTC
J gene: TRBJ1-1; D gene: NA; V gene: TRBV28; clone size: NA; CDR3 protein: CASRWYFDTEAFF; CDR3 DNA: TGTGCCAGCAGATGGTATTTTGACACTGAAGCTTTCTTT
J gene: TRBJ2-1; D gene: NA; V gene: TRBV30; clone size: few; CDR3 protein: CAWSGESSYNEQFF; CDR3 DNA: TGTGCCTGGAGTGGAGAAAGCTCCTACAATGAGCAGTTCTTC
J gene: TRBJ2-1; D gene: NA; V gene: TRBV9; clone size: NA; CDR3 protein: CASSVDPAYYNEQFF; CDR3 DNA: TGTGCCAGCAGCGTAGACCCAGCGTACTACAATGAGCAGTTCTTC
J gene: TRBJ2-7; D gene: TRBD2; V gene: TRBV13; clone size: NA; CDR3 protein: CASSLGGTSGLYEQYF; CDR3 DNA: TGTGCCAGCAGCTTAGGCGGGACTAGCGGTCTGTACGAGCAGTACTTC
J gene: TRBJ2-7; D gene: NA; V gene: TRBV2; clone size: NA; CDR3 protein: CASSDESSYEQYF; CDR3 DNA: TGTGCCAGCAGTGATGAGAGCTCCTACGAGCAGTACTTC
J gene: TRBJ2-7; D gene: NA; V gene: TRBV7-9; clone size: few; CDR3 protein: CASSPRGRDEQYF; CDR3 DNA: TGTGCCAGCAGTCCGAGGGGCAGGGACGAGCAGTACTTC
J gene: TRBJ2-3; D gene: NA; V gene: TRBV5-1; clone size: NA; CDR3 protein: CASSLENYPDTQYF; CDR3 DNA: TGCGCCAGCAGCTTGGAGAATTACCCAGATACGCAGTATTTT
J gene: TRBJ2-5; D gene: NA; V gene: TRBV10-3; clone size: NA; CDR3 protein: CAISGHSQETQYF; CDR3 DNA: TGTGCCATCTCGGGACATAGCCAAGAGACCCAGTACTTC
J gene: TRBJ1-2; D gene: NA; V gene: TRBV28; clone size: NA; CDR3 protein: CASSLNGDYGYTF; CDR3 DNA: TGTGCCAGCAGTTTAAACGGGGACTATGGCTACACCTTC
J gene: TRBJ2-3; D gene: NA; V gene: TRBV18; clone size: NA; CDR3 protein: CASSPPWTDTQYF; CDR3 DNA: TGTGCCAGCTCACCACCGTGGACAGATACGCAGTATTTT
J gene: TRBJ2-7; D gene: NA; V gene: TRBV30; clone size: NA; CDR3 protein: CAWADGSAQYF; CDR3 DNA: TGTGCCTGGGCGGATGGGTCCGCCCAGTACTTC
J gene: TRBJ2-1; D gene: NA; V gene: TRBV28; clone size: NA; CDR3 protein: CASSLPGNEQFF; CDR3 DNA: TGTGCCAGCAGTTTACCAGGGAATGAGCAGTTCTTC
J gene: TRBJ1-5; D gene: TRBD1; V gene: TRBV5-7; clone size: NA; CDR3 protein: CASSLGQGGQPQHF; CDR3 DNA: TGTGCCAGCAGCTTGGGACAGGGAGGGCAGCCCCAGCATTTT
J gene: TRBJ2-5; D gene: NA; V gene: TRBV19; clone size: NA; CDR3 protein: CASRAGRETQYF; CDR3 DNA: TGTGCCAGTAGGGCGGGAAGGGAGACCCAGTACTTC
J gene: TRBJ2-7; D gene: NA; V gene: TRBV6-5; clone size: few; CDR3 protein: CASSYGQSYEQYF; CDR3 DNA: TGTGCCAGCAGTTACGGTCAATCCTACGAGCAGTACTTC
J gene: TRBJ1-5; D gene: NA; V gene: TRBV12-5; clone size: few; CDR3 protein: CASGLPQGNQPQHF; CDR3 DNA: TGTGCTAGTGGTTTGCCCCAGGGAAATCAGCCCCAGCATTTT
J gene: TRBJ2-3; D gene: NA; V gene: TRBV19; clone size: few; CDR3 protein: CASSIVQGTTDTQYF; CDR3 DNA: TGTGCCAGTAGTATAGTACAGGGCACCACAGATACGCAGTATTTT
J gene: TRBJ2-7; D gene: NA; V gene: TRBV9; clone size: NA; CDR3 protein: CASSPLGASSYEQYF; CDR3 DNA: TGTGCCAGCAGCCCACTAGGGGCTAGCTCCTACGAGCAGTACTTC
J gene: TRBJ2-7; D gene: TRBD1; V gene: TRBV13; clone size: medium-sized; CDR3 protein: CASSLGTAYEQYF; CDR3 DNA: TGTGCCAGCAGCCTCGGGACAGCCTACGAGCAGTACTTC
J gene: TRBJ2-3; D gene: NA; V gene: TRBV6-7; clone size: few; CDR3 protein: CASSYSTPAATSTDTQYF; CDR3 DNA: TGTGCCAGCAGTTACTCGACCCCCGCGGCTACTAGCACAGATACGCAGTATTTT
J gene: TRBJ2-7; D gene: NA; V gene: TRBV5-4; clone size: few; CDR3 protein: CALGVDEQYF; CDR3 DNA: TGTGCCCTAGGGGTGGACGAGCAGTACTTC
J gene: TRBJ2-1; D gene: NA; V gene: TRBV30; clone size: few; CDR3 protein: CAWSVGNEQFF; CDR3 DNA: TGTGCCTGGAGTGTAGGGAATGAGCAGTTCTTC
J gene: TRBJ1-2; D gene: NA; V gene: TRBV6-1; clone size: NA; CDR3 protein: CASRQSIYGYTF; CDR3 DNA: TGTGCCAGCAGACAGTCCATCTATGGCTACACCTTC
J gene: TRBJ2-2; D gene: NA; V gene: TRBV6-6; clone size: few; CDR3 protein: CASSYNGEAGELFF; CDR3 DNA: TGTGCCAGCAGTTACAATGGGGAGGCCGGGGAGCTGTTTTTT
J gene: TRBJ1-1; D gene: TRBD1; V gene: TRBV6-4; clone size: NA; CDR3 protein: CASKFRRGGTEAFF; CDR3 DNA: TGTGCCAGCAAGTTCCGCAGGGGGGGGACTGAAGCTTTCTTT
J gene: TRBJ2-1; D gene: NA; V gene: TRBV5-1; clone size: NA; CDR3 protein: CASSLAQAPNEQFF; CDR3 DNA: TGCGCCAGCAGCTTGGCGCAGGCCCCCAATGAGCAGTTCTTC
J gene: TRBJ2-6; D gene: NA; V gene: TRBV6-1; clone size: NA; CDR3 protein: CASSGLTGANVLTF; CDR3 DNA: TGTGCCAGCAGTGGACTGACAGGGGCCAACGTCCTGACTTTC
J gene: TRBJ2-7; D gene: NA; V gene: TRBV6-5; clone size: few; CDR3 protein: CASSDLSSYEQYF; CDR3 DNA: TGTGCCAGCAGTGATCTCAGTTCCTACGAGCAGTACTTC
J gene: TRBJ2-3; D gene: TRBD2; V gene: TRBV4-2; clone size: NA; CDR3 protein: CASSQDSRGTRLRTDTQYF; CDR3 DNA: TGTGCCAGCAGCCAAGACAGCCGGGGGACTAGGTTGAGGACAGATACGCAGTATTTT
J gene: TRBJ2-7; D gene: NA; V gene: TRBV6-5; clone size: NA; CDR3 protein: CASDLAAHEQYF; CDR3 DNA: TGTGCCAGCGATCTCGCGGCCCACGAGCAGTACTTC
J gene: TRBJ2-7; D gene: NA; V gene: TRBV5-1; clone size: NA; CDR3 protein: CASSLTGAYEQYF; CDR3 DNA: TGCGCCAGCAGCTTGACGGGAGCCTACGAGCAGTACTTC
J gene: TRBJ2-1; D gene: TRBD2; V gene: TRBV4-1; clone size: NA; CDR3 protein: CASSQEPWIGSGGYNEQFF; CDR3 DNA: TGCGCCAGCAGCCAAGAGCCCTGGATTGGGAGCGGGGGATACAATGAGCAGTTCTTC
J gene: TRBJ1-3; D gene: NA; V gene: TRBV19; clone size: NA; CDR3 protein: CASSIDQPASSGNTIYF; CDR3 DNA: TGTGCCAGTAGTATAGATCAGCCGGCCAGCTCTGGAAACACCATATATTTT
J gene: TRBJ1-4; D gene: TRBD1; V gene: TRBV4-1; clone size: few; CDR3 protein: CASSQGPLRQGPSNEKLFF; CDR3 DNA: TGCGCCAGCAGCCAAGGTCCCCTGCGACAGGGGCCAAGTAATGAAAAACTGTTTTTT
J gene: TRBJ2-5; D gene: NA; V gene: TRBV4-3; clone size: few; CDR3 protein: CASSLVWREETQYF; CDR3 DNA: TGCGCCAGCAGCCTAGTTTGGCGGGAAGAGACCCAGTACTTC
J gene: TRBJ1-1; D gene: NA; V gene: TRBV28; clone size: NA; CDR3 protein: CASSFSPYATPNTEAFF; CDR3 DNA: TGTGCCAGCAGTTTTTCGCCTTATGCTACACCTAACACTGAAGCTTTCTTT
J gene: TRBJ1-2; D gene: NA; V gene: TRBV5-5; clone size: few; CDR3 protein: CASSLAAGLGGYTF; CDR3 DNA: TGTGCCAGCAGCTTGGCCGCAGGGTTGGGAGGCTACACCTTC